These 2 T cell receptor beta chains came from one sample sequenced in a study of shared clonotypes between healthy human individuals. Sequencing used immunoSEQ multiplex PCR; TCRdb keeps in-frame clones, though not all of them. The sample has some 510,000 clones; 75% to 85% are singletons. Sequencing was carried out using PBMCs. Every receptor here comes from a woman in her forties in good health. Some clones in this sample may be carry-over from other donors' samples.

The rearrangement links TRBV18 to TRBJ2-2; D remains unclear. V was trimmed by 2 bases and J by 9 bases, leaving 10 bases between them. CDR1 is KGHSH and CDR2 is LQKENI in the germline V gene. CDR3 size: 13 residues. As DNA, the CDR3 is TGTGCCAGCTCACCAGGTTCTGGGAGGGAGCTGTTTTTT. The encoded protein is CASSPGSGRELFF.

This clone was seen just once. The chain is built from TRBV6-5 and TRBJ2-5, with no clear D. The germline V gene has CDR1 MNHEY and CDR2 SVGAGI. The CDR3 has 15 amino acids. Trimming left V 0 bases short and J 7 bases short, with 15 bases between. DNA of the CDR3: TGTGCCAGCAGTTACTCCCGATCTCGCCTGGGGACCCAGTACTTC. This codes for CASSYSRSRLGTQYF.